The 4 T cell receptor beta chains below all came from one sample that was sequenced in a study of T-cell memory formation after mild COVID-19. TCRdb reprocessed the 5' RACE reads via MiXCR and lists one record per CDR3 protein. The table has approximately 440,000 distinct CDR3 sequences, 20% seen once. The sample was PBMCs or a T cell subset sorted from them (not recorded which). Receptor source: an adult woman who had mild COVID-19 (a few samples of this study predate the infection). Cell type and time point are not known.

The V gene is TRBV4-1, the J gene TRBJ2-7; 9 bases map to TRBD1. CDR1 and CDR2 (germline): MGHRA, YSYEKL. Trimming at V came to 2 bases and at J to 3 bases, leaving 8 bases not matched to a gene. CDR3 length: 16 amino acids. This chain's CDR3 is CASSQTGTGKSYEQYF. In DNA form, the CDR3 reads TGCGCCAGCAGCCAAACCGGGACAGGGAAAAGCTACGAGCAGTACTTC.

This clonotype has a handful of counts. V is TRBV7-6 and J is TRBJ2-7, with unresolved D. The length of the CDR3 is 17 residues. The germline gives CDR1 SGHVS, CDR2 FNYEAQ. Trimming left V 2 bases short and J 2 bases short, with 19 bases between. CDR3 DNA: TGTGCCAGCAGCTTAAGACAAGTTCAAGATGGACCCTACGAGCAGTACTTC. Protein sequence: CASSLRQVQDGPYEQYF.

This clonotype was counted between two and nine times. The chain employs TRBV2 and TRBJ2-4; no clear D. V lost 4 bases, J lost 0 bases, and 10 bases lay in between. Per the germline V gene, CDR1 is SNHLY and CDR2 is FYNNEI. The CDR3 totals 15 residues. CDR3 sequence: CASSGALLAKNIQYF. The CDR3 DNA follows: TGTGCCAGCAGTGGGGCCCTTTTAGCCAAAAACATTCAGTACTTC.

This clonotype has only a few counts. The chain links TRBV6-5 to TRBJ1-4; possibly TRBD1 for D (6 bases). This CDR3 region has 16 residues. Germline V gene sequence: CDR1 MNHEY, CDR2 SVGAGI. V was clipped by 0 bases and J by 8 bases, with 16 bases between them. The CDR3 protein is CASSYSPPGQGEKLFF. The DNA of the CDR3 is TGTGCCAGCAGTTACTCCCCGCCAGGCCAGGGGGAAAAACTGTTTTTT.